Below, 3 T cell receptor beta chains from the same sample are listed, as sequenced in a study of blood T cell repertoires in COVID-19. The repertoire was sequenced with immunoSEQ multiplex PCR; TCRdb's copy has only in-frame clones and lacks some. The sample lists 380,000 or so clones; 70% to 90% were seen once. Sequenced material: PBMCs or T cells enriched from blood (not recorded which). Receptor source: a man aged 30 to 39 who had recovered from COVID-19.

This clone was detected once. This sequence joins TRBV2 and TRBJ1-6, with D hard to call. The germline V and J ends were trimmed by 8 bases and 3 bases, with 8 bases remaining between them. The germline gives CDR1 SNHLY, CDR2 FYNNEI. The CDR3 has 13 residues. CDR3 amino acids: CASQRDYNSPLHF. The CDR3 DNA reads TGTGCCAGCCAGAGGGACTATAATTCACCCCTCCACTTT.

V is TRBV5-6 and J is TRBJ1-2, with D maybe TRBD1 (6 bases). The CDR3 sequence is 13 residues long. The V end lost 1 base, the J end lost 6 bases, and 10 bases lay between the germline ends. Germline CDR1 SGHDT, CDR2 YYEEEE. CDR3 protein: CASSLPGVDGYTF. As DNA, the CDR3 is TGTGCCAGCAGCTTGCCAGGGGTTGATGGCTACACCTTC.

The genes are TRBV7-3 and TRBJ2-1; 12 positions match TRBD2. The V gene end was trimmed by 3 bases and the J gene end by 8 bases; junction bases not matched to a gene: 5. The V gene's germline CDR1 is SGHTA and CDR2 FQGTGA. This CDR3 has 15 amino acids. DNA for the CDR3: TGTGCCAGCAGCTTCGGACTAGCGGGGAACTATGAGCAGTTCTTC. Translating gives CASSFGLAGNYEQFF.